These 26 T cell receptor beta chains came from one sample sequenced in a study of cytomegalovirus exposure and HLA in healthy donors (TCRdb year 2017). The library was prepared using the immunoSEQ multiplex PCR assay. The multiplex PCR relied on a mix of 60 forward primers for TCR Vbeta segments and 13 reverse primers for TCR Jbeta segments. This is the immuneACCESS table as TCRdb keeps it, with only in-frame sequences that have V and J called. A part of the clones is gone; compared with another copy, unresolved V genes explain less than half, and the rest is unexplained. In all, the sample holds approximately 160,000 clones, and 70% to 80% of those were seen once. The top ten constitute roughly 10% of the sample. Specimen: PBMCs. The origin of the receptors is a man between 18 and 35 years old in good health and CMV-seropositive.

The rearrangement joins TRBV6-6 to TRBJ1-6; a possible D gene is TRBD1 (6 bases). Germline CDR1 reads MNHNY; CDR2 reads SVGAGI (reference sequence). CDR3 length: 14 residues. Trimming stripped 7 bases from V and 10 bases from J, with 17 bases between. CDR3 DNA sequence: TGTGCCAGCACACGAACCGGGACATCCTCACCCCTCCACTTT. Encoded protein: CASTRTGTSSPLHF.

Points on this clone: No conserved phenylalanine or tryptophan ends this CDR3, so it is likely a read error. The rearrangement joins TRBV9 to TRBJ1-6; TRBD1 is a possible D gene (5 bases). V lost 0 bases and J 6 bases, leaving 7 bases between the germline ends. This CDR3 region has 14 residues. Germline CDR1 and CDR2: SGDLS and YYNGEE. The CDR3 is CASSVDGANSPLHL. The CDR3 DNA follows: TGTGCCAGCAGCGTAGATGGGGCTAATTCACCCCTCCACCTT.

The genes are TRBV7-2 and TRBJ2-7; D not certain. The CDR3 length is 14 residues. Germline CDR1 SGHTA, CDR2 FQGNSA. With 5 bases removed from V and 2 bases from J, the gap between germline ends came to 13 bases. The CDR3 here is CASSPVAGTYEQYF. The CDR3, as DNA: TGTGCCAGCAGCCCAGTCGCAGGTACCTACGAGCAGTACTTC.

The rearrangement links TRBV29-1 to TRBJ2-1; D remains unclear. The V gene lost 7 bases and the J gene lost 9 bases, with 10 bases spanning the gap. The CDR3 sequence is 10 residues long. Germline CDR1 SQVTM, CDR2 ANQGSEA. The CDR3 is CSALGIEQFF. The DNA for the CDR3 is TGCAGCGCCCTAGGTATTGAGCAGTTCTTC.

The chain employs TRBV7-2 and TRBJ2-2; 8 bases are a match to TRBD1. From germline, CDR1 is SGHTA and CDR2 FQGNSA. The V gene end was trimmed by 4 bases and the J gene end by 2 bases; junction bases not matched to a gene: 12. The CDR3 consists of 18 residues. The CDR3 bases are TGTGCCAGCAGCTCCCGAATCCGACAGGGGAAAAACACCGGGGAGCTGTTTTTT. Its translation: CASSSRIRQGKNTGELFF.

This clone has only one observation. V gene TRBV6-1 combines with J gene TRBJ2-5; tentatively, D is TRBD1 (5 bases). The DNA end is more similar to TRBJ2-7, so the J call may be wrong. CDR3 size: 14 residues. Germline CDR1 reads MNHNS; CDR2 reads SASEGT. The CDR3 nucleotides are TGTGCCAGCAGTGATTCCGACAGTCCCTACGAGCAGTACTTC. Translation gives CASSDSDSPYEQYF.

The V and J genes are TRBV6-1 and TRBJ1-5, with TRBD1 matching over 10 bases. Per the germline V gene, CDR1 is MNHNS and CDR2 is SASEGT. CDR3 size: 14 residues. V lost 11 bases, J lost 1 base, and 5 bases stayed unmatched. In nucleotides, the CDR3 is TGTGCCGGCGGGACAGGGGACAGCAATCAGCCCCAGCATTTT. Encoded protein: CAGGTGDSNQPQHF.

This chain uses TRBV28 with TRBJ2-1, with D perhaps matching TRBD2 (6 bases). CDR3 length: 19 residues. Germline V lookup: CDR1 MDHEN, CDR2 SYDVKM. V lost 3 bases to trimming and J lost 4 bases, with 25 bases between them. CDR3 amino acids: CASSLFIYLVGGVYNEQFF. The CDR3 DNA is TGTGCCAGCAGTTTGTTTATTTATCTTGTGGGGGGAGTGTACAATGAGCAGTTCTTC.

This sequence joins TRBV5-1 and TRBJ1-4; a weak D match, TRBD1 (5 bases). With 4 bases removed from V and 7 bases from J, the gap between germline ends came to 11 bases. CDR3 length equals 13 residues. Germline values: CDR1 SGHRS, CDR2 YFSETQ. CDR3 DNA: TGCGCCAGCAGCCGCTCCGGGGGTGAAAAACTGTTTTTT. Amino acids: CASSRSGGEKLFF.

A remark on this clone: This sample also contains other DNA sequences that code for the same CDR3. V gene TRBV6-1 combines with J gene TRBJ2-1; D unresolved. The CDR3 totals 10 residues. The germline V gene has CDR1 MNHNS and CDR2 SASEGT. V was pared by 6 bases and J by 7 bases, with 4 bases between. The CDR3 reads CASRENEQFF. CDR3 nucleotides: TGTGCCAGCAGAGAGAATGAGCAGTTCTTC.

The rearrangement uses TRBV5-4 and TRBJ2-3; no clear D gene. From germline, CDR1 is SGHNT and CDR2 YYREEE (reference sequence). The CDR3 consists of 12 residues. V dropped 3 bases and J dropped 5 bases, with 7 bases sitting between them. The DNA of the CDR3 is TGTGCCAGCAGCTCCTCGGGAGATACGCAGTATTTT. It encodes CASSSSGDTQYF.

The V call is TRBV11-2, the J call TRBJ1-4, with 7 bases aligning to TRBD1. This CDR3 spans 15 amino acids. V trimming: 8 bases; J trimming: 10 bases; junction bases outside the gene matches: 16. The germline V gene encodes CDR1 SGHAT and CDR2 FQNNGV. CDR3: CASGPVRGPMGKLFF. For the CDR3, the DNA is TGTGCCAGCGGCCCGGTAAGGGGGCCCATGGGAAAACTGTTTTTT. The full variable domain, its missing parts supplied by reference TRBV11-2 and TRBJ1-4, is EAGVAQSPRYKIIEKRQSVAFWCNPISGHATLYWYQQILGQGPKLLIQFQNNGVVDDSQLPKDRFSAERLKGVDSTLKIQPAKLEDSAVYLCASGPVRGPMGKLFFGSGTQLSVL.

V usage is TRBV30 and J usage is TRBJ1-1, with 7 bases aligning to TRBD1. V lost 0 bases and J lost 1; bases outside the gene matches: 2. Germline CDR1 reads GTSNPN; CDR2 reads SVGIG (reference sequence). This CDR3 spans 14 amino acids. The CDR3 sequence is CAWSVGQANTEAFF. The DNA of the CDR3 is TGTGCCTGGAGTGTAGGACAGGCGAACACTGAAGCTTTCTTT. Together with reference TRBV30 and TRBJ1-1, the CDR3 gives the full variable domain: SQTIHQWPATLVQPVGSPLSLECTVEGTSNPNLYWYRQAAGRGLQLLFYSVGIGQISSEVPQNLSASRPQDRQFILSSKKLLLSDSGFYLCAWSVGQANTEAFFGQGTRLTVV.

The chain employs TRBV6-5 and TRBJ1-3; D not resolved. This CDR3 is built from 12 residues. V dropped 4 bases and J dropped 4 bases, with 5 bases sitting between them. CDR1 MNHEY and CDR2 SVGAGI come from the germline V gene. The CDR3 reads CASSSLGNTIYF. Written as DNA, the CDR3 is TGTGCCAGCAGTTCGTTAGGAAACACCATATATTTT.

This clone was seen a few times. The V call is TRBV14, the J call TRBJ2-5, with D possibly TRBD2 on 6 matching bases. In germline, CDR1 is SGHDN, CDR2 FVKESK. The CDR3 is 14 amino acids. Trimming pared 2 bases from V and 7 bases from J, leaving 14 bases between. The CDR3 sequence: CASSQRRGGVTQYF. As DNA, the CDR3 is TGTGCCAGCAGCCAAAGACGGGGAGGAGTGACCCAGTACTTC.

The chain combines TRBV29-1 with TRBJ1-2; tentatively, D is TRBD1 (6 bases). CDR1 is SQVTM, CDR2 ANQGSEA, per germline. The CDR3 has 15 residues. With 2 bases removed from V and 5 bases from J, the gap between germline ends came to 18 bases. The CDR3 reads CSVEQYRVGEYGYTF. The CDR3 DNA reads TGCAGCGTTGAACAATACAGGGTAGGGGAATATGGCTACACCTTC.

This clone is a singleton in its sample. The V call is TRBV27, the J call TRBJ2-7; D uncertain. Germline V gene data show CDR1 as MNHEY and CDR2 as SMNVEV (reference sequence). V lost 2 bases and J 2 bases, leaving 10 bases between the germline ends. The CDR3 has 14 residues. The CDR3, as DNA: TGTGCCAGCAGTTTACACAGTTTAGCCTACGAGCAGTACTTC. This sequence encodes CASSLHSLAYEQYF.

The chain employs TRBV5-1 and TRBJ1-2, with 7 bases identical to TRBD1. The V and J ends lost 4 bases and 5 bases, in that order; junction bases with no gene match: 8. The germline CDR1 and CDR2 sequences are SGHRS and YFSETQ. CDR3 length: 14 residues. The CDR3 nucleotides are TGCGCCAGCAGCGACGACAACAGGGGTTATGGCTACACCTTC. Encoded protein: CASSDDNRGYGYTF.

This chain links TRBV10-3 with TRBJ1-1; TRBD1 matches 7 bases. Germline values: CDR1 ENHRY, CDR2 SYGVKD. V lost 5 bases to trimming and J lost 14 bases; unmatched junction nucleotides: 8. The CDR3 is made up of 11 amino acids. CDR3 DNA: TGTGCCATCAGTTCGGGACAGTACGACTTCTTT. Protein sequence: CAISSGQYDFF.

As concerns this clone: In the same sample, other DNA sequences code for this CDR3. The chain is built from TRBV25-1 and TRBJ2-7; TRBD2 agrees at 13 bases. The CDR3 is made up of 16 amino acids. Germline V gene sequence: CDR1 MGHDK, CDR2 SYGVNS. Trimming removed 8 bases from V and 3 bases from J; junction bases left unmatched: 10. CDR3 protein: CASSGTSGNDLYEQYF. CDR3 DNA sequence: TGTGCCAGCTCCGGGACTAGCGGGAACGATCTCTACGAGCAGTACTTC.

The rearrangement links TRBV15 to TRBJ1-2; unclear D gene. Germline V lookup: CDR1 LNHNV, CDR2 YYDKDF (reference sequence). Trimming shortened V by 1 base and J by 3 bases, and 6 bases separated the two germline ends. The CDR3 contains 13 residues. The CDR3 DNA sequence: TGTGCCACCAGCAGAGGTACTGACTATGGCTACACCTTC. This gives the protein CATSRGTDYGYTF.

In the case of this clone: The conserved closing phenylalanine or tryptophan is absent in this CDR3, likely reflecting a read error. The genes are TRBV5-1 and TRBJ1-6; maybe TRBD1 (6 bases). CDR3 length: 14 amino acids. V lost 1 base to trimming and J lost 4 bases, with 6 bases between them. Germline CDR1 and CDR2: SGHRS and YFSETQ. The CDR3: CASSLTGYNSPLHL. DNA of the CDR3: TGCGCCAGCAGCTTGACAGGGTATAATTCACCCCTCCACCTT.

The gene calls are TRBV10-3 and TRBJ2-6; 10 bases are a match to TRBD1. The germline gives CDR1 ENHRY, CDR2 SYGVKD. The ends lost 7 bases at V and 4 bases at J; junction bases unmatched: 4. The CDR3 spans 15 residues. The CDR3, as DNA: TGTGCCATCATGGACAGGGGGTTCGGGGCCAACGTCCTGACTTTC. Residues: CAIMDRGFGANVLTF.

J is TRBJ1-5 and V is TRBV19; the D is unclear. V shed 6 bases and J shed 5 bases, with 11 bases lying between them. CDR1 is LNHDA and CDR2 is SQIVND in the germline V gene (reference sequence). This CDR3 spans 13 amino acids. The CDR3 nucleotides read TGTGCCAGTAGCGAAAGGCGGCATCAGCCCCAGCATTTT. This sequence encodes CASSERRHQPQHF.

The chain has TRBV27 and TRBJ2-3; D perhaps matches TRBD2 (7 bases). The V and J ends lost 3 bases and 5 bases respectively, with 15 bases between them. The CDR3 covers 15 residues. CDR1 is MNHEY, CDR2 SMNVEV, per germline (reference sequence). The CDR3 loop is CASSFLVGGQDTQYF. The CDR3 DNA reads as TGTGCCAGCAGTTTCCTTGTGGGGGGGCAAGATACGCAGTATTTT.

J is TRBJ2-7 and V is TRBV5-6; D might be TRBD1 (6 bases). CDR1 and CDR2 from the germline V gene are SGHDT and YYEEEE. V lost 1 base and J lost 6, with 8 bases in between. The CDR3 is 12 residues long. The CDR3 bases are TGTGCCAGCAGCTTGTCAGGGGTCGAGCAGTACTTC. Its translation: CASSLSGVEQYF.